This T cell receptor beta chain emerged from a study of shared clonotypes between healthy human individuals. Turning to this clone: No antigen is known for it.

The authors distributed each subset's genomic DNA evenly over several immunoSEQ plates. Produced via immunoSEQ multiplex PCR; TCRdb's table is partial and in-frame only. The table has approximately 480,000 clones, about 80% seen once. Findings of the study overall: Sampling involved blood alone; tissue repertoires likely differ.

From germline, CDR1 is SGHAT and CDR2 FQNNGV. This CDR3 has 15 residues. Between the trimmed V and J ends, which lost 7 bases and 9 bases, there was a span of 25 bases. The chain links TRBV11-2 to TRBJ2-7; possible D gene TRBD1, 7 bases. Material for sequencing was PBMCs. The clonotype was recovered from a woman aged 40 to 50 in good health. Some clones in this sample may be carry-over from other donors' samples. The CDR3 spells CASTPSGQGERGQYF. DNA of the CDR3: TGTGCCAGCACCCCGAGCGGGCAGGGGGAAAGAGGGCAGTACTTC.